The 25 T cell receptor beta chains in this list originate from one sample, sequenced in a study of metastatic and nonmetastatic thyroid tumors. Before thyroid surgery, none of the patients had received any treatment. TCRdb re-called the PCR reads via MiXCR. The repertoire holds about 48,000 clones, with approximately 24% as singletons. The sample was blood. The receptors were gathered from a male donor with papillary thyroid cancer or a benign thyroid nodule (not recorded which). Some clones in this sample may be carry-over from other donors' samples.

There are many counts of this clone. The chain recombines TRBV6-1 with TRBJ2-4; D not resolved. Germline V lookup: CDR1 MNHNS, CDR2 SASEGT. Trimming removed 5 bases at V and 7 bases at J, with 12 bases between. The CDR3 totals 13 residues. The CDR3 nucleotides are TGTGCCAGCAGTTCCCCAGGCATTAACATTCAGTACTTC. It translates to CASSSPGINIQYF.

This clone was counted at least ten times. The J gene is TRBJ2-2, the V gene TRBV5-1; 14 nucleotides align to TRBD2. CDR1 and CDR2 (germline): SGHRS, YFSETQ. CDR3 size: 16 residues. J was trimmed by 8 bases and V by 3 bases; bases with no gene match: 6. CDR3 amino acids: CASSSGTSGSIGELFF. CDR3 in DNA: TGCGCCAGCAGCTCCGGGACTAGCGGGAGTATTGGGGAGCTGTTTTTT.

The chain recombines TRBV20-1 with TRBJ2-1; 12 bases map to TRBD2. In germline, CDR1 is DFQATT, CDR2 SNEGSKA (reference sequence). The CDR3 has 15 residues. V was clipped by 5 bases and J by 4 bases; unmatched bases: 6. The CDR3 protein is CSAHPGTSGYNEQFF. In nucleotides, the CDR3 is TGCAGTGCTCATCCAGGGACTAGCGGGTACAATGAGCAGTTCTTC.

V usage is TRBV6-4 and J usage is TRBJ2-1; TRBD2 matches at 9 bases. The germline V gene encodes CDR1 MRHNA and CDR2 SNTAGT. The V gene end was trimmed by 3 bases and the J gene end by 4 bases; junction bases not matched to a gene: 4. CDR3 length: 15 amino acids. The CDR3 region has the DNA TGTGCCAGCAGTGAGTCAGCGGGGGGATACAATGAGCAGTTCTTC. Translating gives CASSESAGGYNEQFF.

For the CDR3, the DNA is TGCAGTGCTAGAGGACCCCCGAGCTCCTACAATGAGCAGTTCTTC. Its translation: CSARGPPSSYNEQFF. The rearrangement links TRBV20-1 to TRBJ2-1, with unresolved D. The V gene's germline CDR1 is DFQATT and CDR2 SNEGSKA (reference sequence). V was cut by 1 base and J by 0 bases, with 10 bases left in between. The CDR3 contains 15 residues.

Ten or more counts support this clone. The rearrangement uses TRBV12-3 or TRBV12-4 and TRBJ2-1; 10 nucleotides align to TRBD1. The CDR3 totals 15 residues. V trimming: 5 bases; J trimming: 2 bases; junction bases outside the gene matches: 3. The CDR3 bases are TGTGCCAGCAGTCTTGGACAGGGGGCCTACAATGAGCAGTTCTTC. Its protein is CASSLGQGAYNEQFF.

This clone showed up many times. This clone may be a read error of a much larger clone one base away. In the same sample, other DNA sequences code for this CDR3. The rearrangement uses TRBV5-1 and TRBJ1-1, with TRBD1 identical over 12 bases. This CDR3 has 16 residues. Germline CDR1 and CDR2: SGHRS and YFSETQ. The CDR3 protein is CASSSGQGARGYMAFF. The CDR3 bases are TGCGCCAGCAGCTCGGGACAGGGGGCGCGGGGCTATATGGCTTTCTTC.

V is TRBV2 and J is TRBJ2-7; TRBD1 might be the D (5 bases). The germline V gene encodes CDR1 SNHLY and CDR2 FYNNEI. The CDR3 extends over 15 amino acids. Trimming removed 2 bases at V and 3 bases at J, with 14 bases between. The CDR3 protein is CASSEQGLRNYEQYF. In DNA, the CDR3 is TGTGCCAGCAGTGAACAGGGCTTACGGAACTACGAGCAGTACTTC.

This clone was seen repeatedly, ten times or more. The genes are TRBV5-1 and TRBJ2-3, with 12 bases matching TRBD2. This CDR3 is built from 17 residues. Germline CDR1 SGHRS, CDR2 YFSETQ. With V trimmed by 2 bases and J by 3 bases, 7 bases remained unmatched. The CDR3 here is CASSFVKTSGRTDTQYF. CDR3 DNA: TGCGCCAGCAGCTTTGTGAAGACTAGCGGGAGAACAGATACGCAGTATTTT.

This chain connects TRBV9 to TRBJ1-1, with unresolved D. CDR3 size: 15 residues. Germline values: CDR1 SGDLS, CDR2 YYNGEE. V dropped 1 base and J dropped 1 base, with 11 bases sitting between them. The CDR3 reads CASSVSGSRNTEAFF. The CDR3 nucleotides are TGTGCCAGCAGCGTAAGCGGTTCTCGGAACACTGAAGCTTTCTTT.

This clone was seen once. This chain connects TRBV5-6 to TRBJ1-4; 8 nucleotides line up with TRBD1. This CDR3 comprises 14 residues. CDR1 is SGHDT, CDR2 YYEEEE, per germline. J gave up 7 bases and V 4 bases, and 6 bases lay outside the gene matches. CDR3 in amino acids: CASSRQGRSEKLFF. The CDR3 nucleotides read TGTGCCAGCAGCCGACAGGGGCGGAGTGAAAAACTGTTTTTT.

V usage is TRBV14 and J usage is TRBJ2-1; TRBD2 matches at 9 bases. The germline V gene has CDR1 SGHDN and CDR2 FVKESK. The CDR3 has 15 amino acids. The V and J ends lost 3 bases and 4 bases, in that order; junction bases with no gene match: 4. CDR3 amino acids: CASSQAGGPYNEQFF. In nucleotides, the CDR3 is TGTGCCAGCAGCCAGGCGGGGGGGCCGTACAATGAGCAGTTCTTC.

This clone has ten or more counts. An end of the junction does not agree with germline; a read error may underlie this. The rearrangement joins TRBV11-2 to TRBJ2-6; D perhaps matches TRBD2 (6 bases). Germline values: CDR1 SGHAT, CDR2 FQNNGV. CDR3 size: 16 residues. The CDR3 DNA follows: TGTGCCAGCAGCCCACGGGGGAATGCCGGGGTCAACGTCCTGACTTTC. It codes for CASSPRGNAGVNVLTF.

This clone was recorded many times. The J gene is TRBJ1-5, the V gene TRBV29-1; TRBD1 might be the D (5 bases). The CDR3 runs to 13 residues. Germline V gene data show CDR1 as SQVTM and CDR2 as ANQGSEA. V lost 4 bases and J lost 5, with 12 bases in between. The CDR3 region is CSVATGAYQPQHF. The CDR3 bases are TGCAGCGTTGCTACAGGAGCCTATCAGCCCCAGCATTTT. Variable domain in full (rest from reference TRBV29-1 and TRBJ1-5): SAVISQKPSRDICQRGTSLTIQCQVDSQVTMMFWYRQQPGQSLTLIATANQGSEATYESGFVIDKFPISRPNLTFSTLTVSNMSPEDSSIYLCSVATGAYQPQHFGDGTRLSIL.

This clone was picked up many times. This chain joins TRBV5-1 and TRBJ2-3, with TRBD2 identical over 12 bases. Germline V CDR1 and CDR2: SGHRS, YFSETQ. This CDR3 is 15 amino acids long. V dropped 4 bases and J dropped 3; count of bases not matched to a gene: 3. The CDR3, as DNA: TGCGCCAGCAGCCTTACTAGCGGGGGGACAGATACGCAGTATTTT. Translated: CASSLTSGGTDTQYF.

In its sample, this clone was seen many times. The chain uses TRBV7-9 and TRBJ2-7, with 10 bases identical to TRBD1. CDR1 is SEHNR and CDR2 is FQNEAQ in the germline V gene (reference sequence). The CDR3 length is 15 residues. Germline trimming cut 5 bases from V and 0 bases from J; bases unmatched to any gene: 4. In DNA, the CDR3 is TGTGCCAGCAGCCCCGGGACAGGGGACTCCTACGAGCAGTACTTC. Residues: CASSPGTGDSYEQYF. The variable domain in full, completed from reference TRBV7-9 and TRBJ2-7, reads DTGVSQNPRHKITKRGQNVTFRCDPISEHNRLYWYRQTLGQGPEFLTYFQNEAQLEKSRLLSDRFSAERPKGSFSTLEIQRTEQGDSAMYLCASSPGTGDSYEQYFGPGTRLTVT.

This clone was counted ten times or more. Additional DNA sequences in this sample encode the identical CDR3. The chain combines TRBV27 with TRBJ1-4; possibly TRBD1 for D (6 bases). V lost 7 bases and J lost 8, with 20 bases in between. The CDR3 sequence is 15 residues long. The V gene's germline CDR1 is MNHEY and CDR2 SMNVEV (reference sequence). CDR3 amino acids: CASKGSGALGEKLFF. Here the CDR3 DNA reads TGTGCCAGCAAGGGATCAGGGGCTCTGGGGGAAAAACTGTTTTTT.

In its sample, this clone was seen many times. The chain combines TRBV27 with TRBJ2-7; 7 bases fit TRBD2. Trimming removed 6 bases from V and 1 base from J; junction bases left unmatched: 6. CDR3 size: 14 residues. Germline V gene data show CDR1 as MNHEY and CDR2 as SMNVEV (reference sequence). CDR3 nucleotide sequence: TGTGCCAGCAGCGGGACTAATCCATCCTACGAGCAGTACTTC. It specifies CASSGTNPSYEQYF.

On this clone: A much bigger clone sits one base away, suggesting this may be a read error. This chain uses TRBV20-1 with TRBJ1-1; 8 nucleotides match TRBD1. V was pared by 5 bases and J by 2 bases, with 4 bases of the junction left unmatched. The CDR3 is 13 amino acids. CDR1 and CDR2 from the germline V gene are DFQATT and SNEGSKA (reference sequence). This chain's CDR3 is CSARDRYNTEAFF. The CDR3 DNA follows: TGCAGTGCTCGGGACAGGTATAACACTGAAGCTTTCTTT.

This clone was picked up a small number of times. The rearrangement uses TRBV9 and TRBJ2-7; unclear D gene. Germline V CDR1 and CDR2: SGDLS, YYNGEE. This CDR3 is built from 16 residues. V was trimmed by 4 bases and J by 7 bases, leaving 24 bases between them. CDR3 amino acids: CASSSSLRAVRTEQYF. The CDR3 DNA reads as TGTGCCAGCAGCTCCTCCCTCCGGGCGGTGAGGACGGAGCAGTACTTC.

This clone has ten or more counts. The chain uses TRBV6-1 and TRBJ2-7; either TRBD1 or TRBD2 may fit D (6 bases each). Germline V gene data show CDR1 as MNHNS and CDR2 as SASEGT. The germline V and J ends were trimmed by 7 bases and 5 bases, with 15 bases remaining between them. The CDR3 is 13 amino acids. CDR3 coding DNA: TGTGCCAGCACCGCGGGACAACTCCACGAGCAGTACTTC. Protein product: CASTAGQLHEQYF.

The chain joins TRBV13 to TRBJ2-1; 9 bases are a match to TRBD2. V shed 5 bases, J shed 9 bases, and the junction held 17 bases outside the gene matches. This CDR3 contains 17 residues. Germline V lookup: CDR1 PRHDT, CDR2 FYEKMQ (reference sequence). The CDR3 DNA follows: TGTGCCAGCAGCGAATTGGCAAATAGCGGGAGTTTGAGTGAGCAGTTCTTC. This gives the protein CASSELANSGSLSEQFF.

Many counts were recorded for this clone. This clone may be a read error of a much larger clone one base away. The rearrangement joins TRBV27 to TRBJ2-2; TRBD1 matches at 9 bases. Germline V lookup: CDR1 MNHEY, CDR2 SMNVEV (reference sequence). This CDR3 has 14 amino acids. V lost 5 bases to trimming and J lost 6 bases; unmatched junction nucleotides: 4. This CDR3 reads CASSPDRGPGELFF. The CDR3 coding sequence is TGTGCCAGCAGTCCGGACAGGGGACCCGGGGAGCTGTTTTTT.

The chain couples TRBV18 to TRBJ1-3, with unresolved D. The V gene lost 2 bases and the J gene lost 1 base, with 6 bases spanning the gap. This CDR3 has 14 residues. Per germline, CDR1 KGHSH and CDR2 LQKENI. The CDR3 loop is CASSPSGSGNTIYF. CDR3 sequence (DNA): TGTGCCAGCTCACCAAGTGGTTCTGGAAACACCATATATTTT. Filled out from reference TRBV18 and TRBJ1-3, the complete variable domain reads NAGVMQNPRHLVRRRGQEARLRCSPMKGHSHVYWYRQLPEEGLKFMVYLQKENIIDESGMPKERFSAEFPKEGPSILRIQQVVRGDSAAYFCASSPSGSGNTIYFGEGSWLTVV.

This clone came up many times. A much bigger clone sits one base away, suggesting this may be a read error. The DNA of the CDR3 is TGTGCCGGCTCACGTAACAGCGACTCCTACGAGCAGTACTTC. Its protein product is CAGSRNSDSYEQYF. This chain uses TRBV18 with TRBJ2-7; D remains unclear. Per germline, CDR1 KGHSH and CDR2 LQKENI. The CDR3 sequence is 14 residues long.